Listed here are 27 T cell receptor beta chains from one sample, sequenced in a study of cytotoxic CD8 clonotypes in ibrutinib-treated CLL. Sequencing used immunoSEQ multiplex PCR; TCRdb keeps in-frame clones, though not all of them. The data show tens of thousands of clones, 56% seen once. The specimen was PBMCs, collected after 24 months of ibrutinib treatment. The receptors stem from a human donor with chronic lymphocytic leukemia.

CDR3 amino acids: CASRGQGLETQYF. CDR3 in DNA: TGTGCCAGCAGGGGACAGGGGTTAGAGACCCAGTACTTC. V and J are TRBV2 and TRBJ2-5; 10 bases match TRBD1. The CDR3 sequence is 13 residues long. J was trimmed by 4 bases and V by 6 bases; bases with no gene match: 2. Germline assignment: CDR1 SNHLY and CDR2 FYNNEI.

The chain couples TRBV5-4 to TRBJ2-2, with 11 bases aligning to TRBD1. The CDR3 is 15 residues long. In germline, CDR1 is SGHNT, CDR2 YYREEE (reference sequence). The V segment lost 5 bases and the J segment 4 bases; nucleotides outside the gene matches: 4. The CDR3 bases are TGTGCCAGCAGAGGACAGGGGGCCGGCACCGGGGAGCTGTTTTTT. Translating it yields CASRGQGAGTGELFF.

The chain joins TRBV2 to TRBJ2-7; possible D gene TRBD2, 7 bases. Germline lookup yields CDR1 SNHLY and CDR2 FYNNEI. V lost 5 bases and J 4 bases, leaving 15 bases between the germline ends. The CDR3 extends over 14 amino acids. The CDR3 DNA reads TGTGCCAGCAGTTTCGGCGGGGGCGGTTACGAGCAGTACTTC. Amino acid sequence: CASSFGGGGYEQYF.

The chain is built from TRBV5-1 and TRBJ1-1; the match to TRBD1 covers 9 bases. Germline CDR1 is SGHRS and CDR2 is YFSETQ. This CDR3 region has 16 residues. J lost 7 bases, V lost 3 bases, and 13 bases had no gene match. CDR3 in DNA: TGCGCCAGCAGCTGGGGGACAGGGAATAGAAGGGATGAAGCTTTCTTT. It specifies CASSWGTGNRRDEAFF.

The rearrangement links TRBV6-6 to TRBJ2-1; TRBD2 matches at 14 bases. The CDR3 is 15 residues long. J gave up 11 bases and V 2 bases, and 5 bases lay outside the gene matches. Germline V lookup: CDR1 MNHNY, CDR2 SVGAGI (reference sequence). The CDR3 DNA follows: TGTGCCAGCAGTTACCGGACTAGCGGGGGGAACCAGCAGTTCTTC. This sequence encodes CASSYRTSGGNQQFF.

This clone was observed a single time. The rearrangement joins TRBV6-8 to TRBJ1-2; no clear D gene. Per the germline V gene, CDR1 is MNHGY and CDR2 is SAAAGT. The CDR3 loop spans 14 amino acids. V lost 4 bases to trimming and J lost 8 bases, with 17 bases between them. The CDR3 reads CASSSTSDLDGYTF. As DNA, the CDR3 is TGTGCCAGCAGTTCCACCTCAGATTTGGACGGCTACACCTTC.

The chain joins TRBV12-2 to TRBJ1-6; the table's TRBD1 call for D was not verified on the DNA. TRBV12-2 is flagged as a pseudogene. The CDR3 runs 16 residues. The CDR3 DNA sequence: TGTGCAAGTCGCCCAGGCCTCCATCCCCTAAATTCACCCCTCCACTTT. It is translated as CASRPGLHPLNSPLHF.

The chain has TRBV29-1 and TRBJ2-2, with a weak D call TRBD1 (6 bases). This CDR3 contains 19 residues. Per the germline V gene, CDR1 is SQVTM and CDR2 is ANQGSEA. Trimming removed 4 bases at V and 4 bases at J, with 28 bases between. The CDR3 loop reads CSVVWLHRVHVLGTGELFF. Written as DNA, the CDR3 is TGCAGCGTTGTGTGGTTACACAGGGTCCATGTCCTGGGCACCGGGGAGCTGTTTTTT.

This clone has only a few counts. The rearrangement links TRBV5-1 to TRBJ1-4; D remains ambiguous. Germline V lookup: CDR1 SGHRS, CDR2 YFSETQ. This CDR3 comprises 15 residues. V was cut by 0 bases and J by 5 bases, with 11 bases left in between. The CDR3 sequence is CASSLASESNEKLFF. CDR3 bases: TGCGCCAGCAGCTTGGCGTCAGAGTCCAATGAAAAACTGTTTTTT.

The rearrangement links TRBV2 to TRBJ2-3; 8 positions match TRBD1. This CDR3 contains 16 residues. The germline V gene encodes CDR1 SNHLY and CDR2 FYNNEI. V lost 4 bases to trimming and J lost 3 bases; unmatched junction nucleotides: 9. In DNA, the CDR3 is TGTGCCAGCAGTGGGAGGACAGGGAAAGGGACAGATACGCAGTATTTT. It yields the protein CASSGRTGKGTDTQYF.

The chain uses TRBV5-6 and TRBJ2-7; a weak D match, TRBD1 (6 bases). V was clipped by 0 bases and J by 7 bases, with 11 bases between them. CDR3 length: 13 amino acids. Germline CDR1 and CDR2: SGHDT and YYEEEE. CDR3 nucleotide sequence: TGTGCCAGCAGCTTGGACAGGGCTCGGGAGCAGTACGTC. It encodes CASSLDRAREQYV.

The gene calls are TRBV5-1 and TRBJ1-1; D gene uncertain. Germline values: CDR1 SGHRS, CDR2 YFSETQ. V was cut by 0 bases and J by 7 bases, with 10 bases left in between. This CDR3 has 13 amino acids. The CDR3: CASSLGRVFEAFF. CDR3 coding DNA: TGCGCCAGCAGCTTGGGCCGCGTCTTTGAAGCTTTCTTT.

The rearrangement links TRBV9 to TRBJ1-1; D is undetermined. CDR1 SGDLS and CDR2 YYNGEE come from the germline V gene. CDR3 length: 13 residues. V dropped 0 bases and J dropped 0 bases, with 3 bases sitting between them. As DNA, the CDR3 is TGTGCCAGCAGCGTAGACCTGAACACTGAAGCTTTCTTT. Residues: CASSVDLNTEAFF.

This chain joins TRBV2 and TRBJ2-5; 8 bases fit TRBD2. V trimming: 5 bases; J trimming: 6 bases; junction bases outside the gene matches: 5. The germline CDR1 and CDR2 sequences are SNHLY and FYNNEI. The CDR3 is 13 amino acids. The CDR3 sequence is CASSYGGVQTQYF. The CDR3 DNA follows: TGTGCCAGCAGTTACGGGGGGGTACAGACCCAGTACTTC.

The table lists this clone with a few counts. The CDR3 coding sequence is TGTGCCAGCCACGGGTCAAAACAAGAGACCCAGTACTTC. It specifies CASHGSKQETQYF. The V call is TRBV2, the J call TRBJ2-5, with unresolved D. Germline lookup yields CDR1 SNHLY and CDR2 FYNNEI. CDR3 length equals 13 residues. Trimming removed 8 bases from V and 2 bases from J, with 12 bases in between.

This clone has only a few counts. This chain uses TRBV6-1 with TRBJ1-2; D unclear. From germline, CDR1 is MNHNS and CDR2 SASEGT. The CDR3 length is 13 residues. Trimming took 1 base from V and 7 from J, leaving 10 bases between them. In nucleotides, the CDR3 is TGTGCCAGCAGTGAAGGGCAGATTATTGGCTACACCTTC. Encoded protein: CASSEGQIIGYTF.

The V call is TRBV9, the J call TRBJ1-6; D remains unclear. The ends were cut back, 3 bases at V and 0 bases at J, with 10 bases in the middle. CDR1 is SGDLS, CDR2 YYNGEE, per germline. The CDR3 runs to 16 residues. CDR3 region: CASSDHTSSYNSPLHF. CDR3 bases: TGTGCCAGCAGCGATCACACCTCCTCCTATAATTCACCCCTCCACTTT.

Notes on this clone: At one end the junction does not follow the germline gene, possibly because of a read error. This chain connects TRBV30 to TRBJ1-5; D uncertain. The CDR3 length is 13 residues. CDR1 GTSNPN and CDR2 SVGIG come from the germline V gene (reference sequence). CDR3 bases: TGTGCCCGGAGTCGGCAGTCCAATCAGCCCCAGCATTTT. As protein: CARSRQSNQPQHF.

This clone was detected many times. The V gene is TRBV11-2, the J gene TRBJ1-3, with unresolved D. Looked up from germline, CDR1 is SGHAT and CDR2 is FQNNGV. This CDR3 region has 15 residues. V was trimmed by 0 bases and J by 0 bases, leaving 6 bases between them. This CDR3 reads CASSLEGSSGNTIYF. The CDR3 region has the DNA TGTGCCAGCAGCTTAGAGGGCAGCTCTGGAAACACCATATATTTT.

V is TRBV7-2 and J is TRBJ1-3; D is ambiguous. The ends were cut back, 1 base at V and 3 bases at J, with 1 base in the middle. The CDR3 is made up of 12 amino acids. The germline V gene has CDR1 SGHTA and CDR2 FQGNSA. The chain's CDR3 is CASSLVGNTIYF. The DNA of the CDR3 is TGTGCCAGCAGCTTAGTTGGAAACACCATATATTTT.

The chain couples TRBV12-5 to TRBJ2-3; a possible D gene is TRBD2 (7 bases). The V gene lost 6 bases and the J gene lost 5 bases, with 15 bases spanning the gap. CDR3 length: 14 residues. Germline V gives CDR1 LGHNT, CDR2 FRNRAP. The CDR3 reads CASGLGGQGDTQYF. CDR3 nucleotides: TGTGCTAGTGGCCTCGGGGGGCAGGGAGATACGCAGTATTTT.

The genes are TRBV7-8 and TRBJ2-1; 8 nucleotides line up with TRBD2. The length of the CDR3 is 17 residues. CDR1 and CDR2 from the germline V gene are SGHVS and FQNEAQ. The junction had 7 bases not matched to a gene; V was cut back by 1 base and J by 2 bases. CDR3 nucleotides: TGTGCCAGCAGCTTAGGACGGGGGGGCCCGACCTACAATGAGCAGTTCTTC. As protein: CASSLGRGGPTYNEQFF.

This clone occurred a few times. V gene TRBV5-1 combines with J gene TRBJ2-1, with D unclear. The CDR3 length is 15 residues. V gave up 0 bases and J gave up 5 bases, with 12 bases separating them. Per germline, CDR1 SGHRS and CDR2 YFSETQ. DNA of the CDR3: TGCGCCAGCAGCTTGGAATCGCGGTGGAACAATGAGCAGTTCTTC. Its translation: CASSLESRWNNEQFF.

The gene calls are TRBV27 and TRBJ2-1; TRBD2 matches 10 bases. CDR3 length: 15 residues. Germline V gene sequence: CDR1 MNHEY, CDR2 SMNVEV (reference sequence). The ends lost 1 base at V and 5 bases at J; junction bases unmatched: 2. The CDR3 DNA is TGTGCCAGCAGTTTATGGCTAGCGGGGGACAATGAGCAGTTCTTC. As protein: CASSLWLAGDNEQFF.

V gene TRBV7-9 combines with J gene TRBJ2-6; 7 bases are shared with TRBD2. There are 18 residues in the CDR3. Germline V CDR1 and CDR2: SEHNR, FQNEAQ (reference sequence). Unmatched junction bases numbered 5, after V lost 0 bases and J lost 0 bases. The CDR3 here is CASSLAGDYASGANVLTF. The DNA of the CDR3 is TGTGCCAGCAGCTTAGCCGGGGACTACGCCTCTGGGGCCAACGTCCTGACTTTC.

The chain joins TRBV5-1 to TRBJ1-1, with TRBD1 matching 9 bases. With 3 bases clipped from V and 1 base from J, the junction kept 1 base outside the gene matches. There are 14 residues in the CDR3. Germline V gene sequence: CDR1 SGHRS, CDR2 YFSETQ. The CDR3 region is CASSSGQGNTEAFF. CDR3 sequence (DNA): TGCGCCAGCAGCTCGGGACAGGGGAACACTGAAGCTTTCTTT. The full variable domain, completed using reference TRBV5-1 and TRBJ1-1, is KAGVTQTPRYLIKTRGQQVTLSCSPISGHRSVSWYQQTPGQGLQFLFEYFSETQRNKGNFPGRFSGRQFSNSRSEMNVSTLELGDSALYLCASSSGQGNTEAFFGQGTRLTVV.

The CDR3 DNA is TGTGCCAGCAGCTTAAGGGCGGAATATGGCTACACCTTC. Protein: CASSLRAEYGYTF. The rearrangement joins TRBV11-2 to TRBJ1-2; D not resolved. Between the trimmed V and J ends, which lost 2 bases and 5 bases, there was a span of 9 bases. This CDR3 is built from 13 residues. Germline values: CDR1 SGHAT, CDR2 FQNNGV. The full variable domain, with the rest looked up from reference TRBV11-2 and TRBJ1-2, is EAGVAQSPRYKIIEKRQSVAFWCNPISGHATLYWYQQILGQGPKLLIQFQNNGVVDDSQLPKDRFSAERLKGVDSTLKIQPAKLEDSAVYLCASSLRAEYGYTFGSGTRLTVV.